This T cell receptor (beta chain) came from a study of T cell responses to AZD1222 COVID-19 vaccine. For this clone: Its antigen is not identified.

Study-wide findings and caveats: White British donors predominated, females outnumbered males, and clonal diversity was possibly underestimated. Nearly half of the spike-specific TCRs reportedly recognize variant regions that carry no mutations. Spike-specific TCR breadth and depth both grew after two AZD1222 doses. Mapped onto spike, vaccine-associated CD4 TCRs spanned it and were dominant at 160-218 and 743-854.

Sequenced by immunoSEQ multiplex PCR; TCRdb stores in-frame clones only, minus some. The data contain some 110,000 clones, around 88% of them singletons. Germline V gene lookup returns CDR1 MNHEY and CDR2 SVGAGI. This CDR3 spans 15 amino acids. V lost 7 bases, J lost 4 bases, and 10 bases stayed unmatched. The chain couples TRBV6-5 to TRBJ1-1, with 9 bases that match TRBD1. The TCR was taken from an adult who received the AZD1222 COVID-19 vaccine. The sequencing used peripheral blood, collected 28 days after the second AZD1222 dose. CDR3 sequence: CASILGGQGGTEAFF. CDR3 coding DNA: TGTGCCAGCATCCTTGGGGGACAGGGTGGCACTGAAGCTTTCTTT.